This is a list of T cell receptor beta chains from one sample in a study of blood T cell repertoires in COVID-19. Clones were read by immunoSEQ multiplex PCR, and TCRdb kept only the in-frame ones, dropping some. The table includes about 33,000 clones, more than 80% detected once. The sample consisted of peripheral blood. Receptors were obtained from a human donor in a cohort sampled during active COVID-19. The CDR3 runs from the conserved cysteine through the conserved F or W. D genes are given only for firm matches. Clone size is given for some rows only: seen once, a few or many times, or a class if the clone is expanded.

clone_size,cdr3_length,d_call,j_call,v_call,cdr3_aa,cdr3_nt
-,13,TRBD1,TRBJ1-3,TRBV30,CASQGLSGNTIYF,TGTGCCTCACAGGGGCTCTCTGGAAACACCATATATTTT
-,14,TRBD1,TRBJ2-3,TRBV24-1,CATSDGDRVDTQYF,TGTGCCACCAGTGATGGGGACAGGGTAGATACGCAGTATTTT
-,13,TRBD1,TRBJ1-2,TRBV7-9,CASSGQGAGGYTF,TGTGCCAGCAGCGGACAGGGGGCGGGTGGCTACACCTTC
-,16,TRBD1,TRBJ2-3,TRBV10-3,CAISLGTGSPTDTQYF,TGTGCCATCAGCCTCGGGACAGGGTCCCCCACAGATACGCAGTATTTT
-,14,-,TRBJ1-2,TRBV6-5,CASSYSGQHYGYTF,TGTGCCAGCAGTTACTCGGGACAACACTATGGCTACACCTTC
-,14,TRBD1,TRBJ1-2,TRBV5-4,CASSPGTVNYGYTF,TGTGCCAGCAGCCCGGGGACAGTTAACTATGGCTACACCTTC
-,13,-,TRBJ2-7,TRBV7-2,CASSLAGAARQYF,TGTGCCAGCAGCTTAGCGGGGGCGGCTCGGCAGTACTTC
-,15,-,TRBJ2-7,TRBV6-5,CASSYDSRGSYEQYF,TGTGCCAGCAGTTACGACTCCCGGGGGTCCTACGAGCAGTACTTC
few,13,-,TRBJ2-7,TRBV7-8,CASSSPPTYEQYF,TGTGCCAGCAGCTCCCCCCCTACCTACGAGCAGTACTTC
-,14,-,TRBJ2-3,TRBV14,CASSQVHGGNTQYF,TGTGCCAGCAGCCAAGTACATGGAGGGAATACGCAGTATTTT
-,15,-,TRBJ2-1,TRBV5-1,CASSLVLVGGNEQFF,TGCGCCAGCAGCCTCGTTTTAGTTGGCGGCAATGAGCAGTTCTTC
-,14,-,TRBJ1-5,TRBV6-1,CASSELRAVQPQHF,TGTGCCAGCAGTGAACTCAGGGCGGTTCAGCCCCAGCATTTT
-,13,-,TRBJ2-3,TRBV27,CASSIIGTDTQYF,TGTGCCAGCAGTATTATCGGGACAGATACGCAGTATTTT
-,16,TRBD2,TRBJ2-3,TRBV7-3,CASSSTLAGGADTQYF,TGTGCCAGCAGCTCCACGCTAGCGGGAGGCGCAGATACGCAGTATTTT
-,16,-,TRBJ1-6,TRBV7-9,CASSFSVAGFGSPLHF,TGTGCCAGCAGCTTTAGTGTTGCGGGTTTTGGTTCACCCCTCCACTTT
-,15,TRBD1,TRBJ2-7,TRBV6-5,CASSYKGGSGYEQYF,TGTGCCAGCAGTTACAAAGGGGGCTCGGGCTACGAGCAGTACTTC
-,12,-,TRBJ2-2,TRBV7-9,CASSLSTGELFF,TGTGCCAGCAGCCTCAGCACCGGGGAGCTGTTTTTT
-,12,TRBD1,TRBJ2-3,TRBV11-3,CASSYRGVEQYF,TGTGCCAGCAGCTACAGGGGGGTCGAGCAGTATTTT
-,16,-,TRBJ1-3,TRBV19,CASSTRTGSSGNTIYF,TGTGCCAGTAGTACTCGGACCGGGAGCTCTGGAAACACCATATATTTT
-,17,-,TRBJ1-4,TRBV27,CASSSSSPIATNEKLFF,TGTGCCAGCAGTTCATCTTCCCCCATTGCAACTAATGAAAAACTGTTTTTT
-,13,TRBD1,TRBJ1-1,TRBV6-5,CASNRGPNTEAFF,TGTGCCAGCAACAGGGGGCCGAACACTGAAGCTTTCTTT
-,14,-,TRBJ1-2,TRBV21-1,CASSSGTAGYGYTF,TGTGCCAGCAGCTCCGGGACAGCGGGCTATGGCTACACCTTC
-,12,-,TRBJ2-7,TRBV11-3,CASIPLQGKQYF,TGTGCCAGCATCCCACTGCAGGGTAAGCAGTACTTC
-,17,TRBD2,TRBJ2-1,TRBV4-1,CASSQDRYSGRANEQFF,TGCGCCAGCAGCCAAGATCGGTATAGCGGGAGGGCAAATGAGCAGTTCTTC
-,15,-,TRBJ1-1,TRBV6-5,CASSYGAATNTEAFF,TGTGCCAGCAGTTACGGGGCAGCCACGAACACTGAAGCTTTCTTT
-,15,TRBD2,TRBJ2-1,TRBV9,CASSPSGPSLNEQFF,TGTGCCAGCAGTCCTAGCGGGCCCAGCCTCAATGAGCAGTTCTTC
-,14,TRBD1,TRBJ2-5,TRBV11-1,CASRQTGGQETQYF,TGTGCCAGCAGGCAAACAGGGGGCCAAGAGACCCAGTACTTC
-,16,-,TRBJ2-3,TRBV27,CASSLLAGAATDTQYF,TGTGCCAGCAGTTTACTGGCGGGGGCGGCGACAGATACGCAGTATTTT
-,16,-,TRBJ2-3,TRBV18,CASSSTWGEGTDTQYF,TGTGCCAGCTCATCCACGTGGGGCGAGGGCACAGATACGCAGTATTTT
once,13,-,TRBJ2-5,TRBV29-1,CSVERGQQETQYF,TGCAGCGTTGAAAGGGGTCAGCAAGAGACCCAGTACTTC
-,14,TRBD2,TRBJ2-1,TRBV29-1,CSVRTSGPYNEQFF,TGCAGCGTTCGGACTAGCGGGCCATACAATGAGCAGTTCTTC
once,15,TRBD1,TRBJ1-1,TRBV19,CASSIIRQGVREAFF,TGTGCCAGTAGTATCATAAGACAGGGGGTTAGGGAAGCTTTCTTT
-,13,-,TRBJ2-7,TRBV6-2/TRBV6-3,CASSYSYYHEQYF,TGTGCCAGCAGTTACTCGTACTACCACGAGCAGTACTTC